A single sample is the source of the 23 T cell receptor beta chains below, sequenced in a study of T cells in lung cancer brain metastases. Assay used: immunoSEQ multiplex PCR; TCRdb lists only in-frame clones, some missing. The data contain several thousand clones, just under 90% of them singletons. What was sequenced was tumor tissue from the primary lung tumor. Source of these receptors: a man in his 60s with non-small cell lung cancer.

For this clone: At one boundary the junction diverges from the germline segment, which might be a read error. The V and J genes are TRBV2 and TRBJ1-5; D perhaps matches TRBD1 (5 bases). The CDR3 extends over 12 amino acids. Germline CDR1 and CDR2: SNHLY and FYNNEI. The CDR3, as DNA: TGTGTCAGCAGCAGGGGCAATCAGCCCCAGCATTTT. Protein sequence: CVSSRGNQPQHF.

The chain has TRBV5-1 and TRBJ2-3, with D perhaps TRBD1 or TRBD2 (6 bases each). Trimming cost V 2 bases and J 2 bases, with 12 bases left between them. This CDR3 is 15 amino acids long. CDR1 and CDR2 from the germline V gene are SGHRS and YFSETQ. This CDR3 is CASSFRGTITDTQYF. CDR3 DNA sequence: TGCGCCAGCAGCTTTCGCGGGACAATCACAGATACGCAGTATTTT.

This chain uses TRBV5-1 with TRBJ1-2; tentatively, D is TRBD1 (6 bases). This CDR3 has 13 residues. Trimming cost V 0 bases and J 6 bases, with 9 bases left between them. Germline V lookup: CDR1 SGHRS, CDR2 YFSETQ. In DNA form, the CDR3 reads TGCGCCAGCAGCTTGGACAGGGTGGATGGCTACACCTTC. Translating gives CASSLDRVDGYTF. Using reference TRBV5-1 and TRBJ1-2 for the parts outside the CDR3, the full variable domain is KAGVTQTPRYLIKTRGQQVTLSCSPISGHRSVSWYQQTPGQGLQFLFEYFSETQRNKGNFPGRFSGRQFSNSRSEMNVSTLELGDSALYLCASSLDRVDGYTFGSGTRLTVV.

The count of this clone is one. V gene TRBV4-2 combines with J gene TRBJ1-3, with 7 bases aligning to TRBD1. The CDR3 has 16 amino acids. Losses at the gene ends were 0 bases for V and 4 bases for J; bases not matched to a gene: 6. The germline gives CDR1 LGHNA, CDR2 YNFKEQ. The CDR3 sequence is CASSQEGATGGNTIYF. In DNA, the CDR3 is TGTGCCAGCAGCCAAGAGGGAGCGACAGGGGGAAACACCATATATTTT.

The rearrangement joins TRBV18 to TRBJ1-4; D is unclear. The V gene's germline CDR1 is KGHSH and CDR2 LQKENI. This CDR3 region has 13 residues. Trimming left V 5 bases short and J 4 bases short, with 8 bases between. This chain's CDR3 is CASSNSLNEKLFF. DNA of the CDR3: TGTGCCAGCTCAAACAGTCTTAATGAAAAACTGTTTTTT.

The sample holds one count of this clone. This chain links TRBV5-6 with TRBJ2-5; D is perhaps TRBD1 (5 bases). From germline, CDR1 is SGHDT and CDR2 YYEEEE. Trimming took 1 base from V and 6 from J, leaving 13 bases between them. CDR3 length: 14 amino acids. CDR3 nucleotides: TGTGCCAGCAGCTTGTCTGCAGGGAAGAAGACCCAGTACTTC. It encodes CASSLSAGKKTQYF.

The chain couples TRBV18 to TRBJ1-5; a weak D match, TRBD1 (5 bases). The ends were cut back, 3 bases at V and 5 bases at J, with 11 bases in the middle. The CDR3 has 14 amino acids. Germline V gene data show CDR1 as KGHSH and CDR2 as LQKENI. CDR3 in DNA: TGTGCCAGCTCACCGAGAGGGACCGATCAGCCCCAGCATTTT. This codes for CASSPRGTDQPQHF.

The chain recombines TRBV10-3 with TRBJ1-3; D not certain. The CDR3 totals 13 residues. Germline CDR1 and CDR2: ENHRY and SYGVKD. Trimming shortened V by 6 bases and J by 0 bases, and 6 bases separated the two germline ends. CDR3 in DNA: TGTGCCATCAGGGAGGCCTCTGGAAACACCATATATTTT. It yields the protein CAIREASGNTIYF.

The chain is built from TRBV7-8 and TRBJ2-2, with 9 bases fitting TRBD2. The CDR3 sequence is 18 residues long. In germline, CDR1 is SGHVS, CDR2 FQNEAQ. V was clipped by 3 bases and J by 2 bases; unmatched bases: 10. CDR3 protein: CASSLRGSGGLNTGELFF. In DNA, the CDR3 is TGTGCCAGCAGCTTGAGGGGGAGCGGGGGGCTCAACACCGGGGAGCTGTTTTTT.

Remarks on this clone: At one of its ends the junction is not consistent with the germline gene, which may arise from a read error. The rearrangement uses TRBV11-3 and TRBJ2-2; TRBD2 agrees at 10 bases. The CDR3 contains 17 residues. CDR1 is SGHNT, CDR2 YENEEA, per germline. CDR3 loop: CANSSRSGGVNTGELFF. The CDR3, as DNA: TGTGCCAACAGCTCCCGGAGCGGGGGGGTAAACACCGGGGAGCTGTTTTTT.

This chain uses TRBV19 with TRBJ1-2; D ambiguous. CDR1 is LNHDA, CDR2 SQIVND, per germline (reference sequence). The CDR3 consists of 11 residues. Trimming took off 8 bases at V and 2 bases at J, with 6 bases between the two ends. CDR3 protein: CASSRNYGYTF. The CDR3 nucleotides read TGTGCCAGTTCAAGAAACTATGGCTACACCTTC.

The chain uses TRBV7-9 and TRBJ2-3; 7 bases line up with TRBD2. The CDR3 is made up of 17 amino acids. Germline V CDR1 and CDR2: SEHNR, FQNEAQ (reference sequence). V lost 1 base, J lost 3 bases, and 10 bases stayed unmatched. In nucleotides, the CDR3 is TGTGCCAGCAGCTTAGGGGCATGGGCGGGAGTAACAGATACGCAGTATTTT. It is translated as CASSLGAWAGVTDTQYF.

About this clone itself: The junction departs from the called germline gene at one end, perhaps through a read error. This sample includes further DNA sequences coding for the same CDR3. The chain uses TRBV19 and TRBJ1-3; D is possibly TRBD1 (6 bases). The CDR3 totals 15 residues. Germline V lookup: CDR1 LNHDA, CDR2 SQIVND (reference sequence). This chain's CDR3 is CASSVGTFAGNTIYF. In DNA, the CDR3 is TGTGCCAGTAGTGTCGGGACATTCGCTGGAAATACCATATATTTT.

This chain connects TRBV11-2 to TRBJ2-7; the match to TRBD1 covers 7 bases. After removal of 5 bases from V and 7 bases from J, the junction contained 8 bases not matched to a gene. CDR3 length: 13 amino acids. The germline CDR1 and CDR2 sequences are SGHAT and FQNNGV. Written as DNA, the CDR3 is TGTGCCAGCAGCGACAGGGTGACTTTGGAGCAGTACTTC. It yields the protein CASSDRVTLEQYF.

The chain uses TRBV6-6 and TRBJ1-5, with D hard to call. The CDR3 has 13 amino acids. Trimming stripped 7 bases from V and 0 bases from J, with 7 bases between. Germline CDR1 MNHNY, CDR2 SVGAGI (reference sequence). The CDR3 protein is CASTRTSNQPQHF. CDR3 in DNA: TGTGCCAGCACTAGGACTAGCAATCAGCCCCAGCATTTT.

The chain has TRBV18 and TRBJ1-2; possible D gene TRBD1, 6 bases. This CDR3 has 13 residues. Germline values: CDR1 KGHSH, CDR2 LQKENI. Trimming pared 2 bases from V and 6 bases from J, leaving 10 bases between. The CDR3 loop reads CASSPEGGNGYTF. Here the CDR3 DNA reads TGTGCCAGCTCACCAGAGGGGGGAAATGGCTACACCTTC.

V and J are TRBV5-4 and TRBJ2-5; 9 bases are a match to TRBD2. The CDR3 extends over 15 amino acids. CDR1 and CDR2 (germline): SGHNT, YYREEE (reference sequence). V was clipped by 3 bases and J by 5 bases; unmatched bases: 8. This CDR3 is CASSSTSGGGETQYF. The CDR3 nucleotides read TGTGCCAGCAGCTCGACTAGCGGAGGCGGGGAGACCCAGTACTTC.

The chain employs TRBV10-3 and TRBJ2-6; tentatively, D is TRBD1 or TRBD2 (6 bases each). The ends were cut back, 3 bases at V and 2 bases at J, with 11 bases in the middle. The CDR3 contains 16 residues. Looked up from germline, CDR1 is ENHRY and CDR2 is SYGVKD. CDR3 sequence: CAISDEGGAGANVLTF. As DNA, the CDR3 is TGTGCCATCAGTGACGAGGGGGGCGCTGGGGCCAACGTCCTGACTTTC.

The V and J genes are TRBV10-3 and TRBJ1-3, with unresolved D. V gave up 4 bases and J gave up 6 bases, with 10 bases separating them. Germline V gene lookup returns CDR1 ENHRY and CDR2 SYGVKD. The CDR3 has 13 residues. The CDR3 protein is CAISVRLENTIYF. The CDR3 region has the DNA TGTGCCATCAGTGTGCGACTGGAAAACACCATATATTTT.

V gene TRBV6-5 combines with J gene TRBJ1-2; no definite D call. V was pared by 0 bases and J by 3 bases, with 5 bases between. The germline gives CDR1 MNHEY, CDR2 SVGAGI. The CDR3 loop spans 13 amino acids. The CDR3 loop reads CASSYSVDYGYTF. The CDR3 coding sequence is TGTGCCAGCAGTTACTCGGTGGACTATGGCTACACCTTC.

The V and J genes are TRBV10-3 and TRBJ1-6; 8 bases match TRBD1. J was trimmed by 5 bases and V by 6 bases; bases with no gene match: 9. The CDR3 sequence is 16 residues long. The germline gives CDR1 ENHRY, CDR2 SYGVKD. The chain's CDR3 is CAIRGAPTGDNSPLHF. DNA for the CDR3: TGTGCCATCAGGGGGGCCCCGACAGGGGATAATTCACCCCTCCACTTT.

The chain combines TRBV18 with TRBJ1-1; D is perhaps TRBD1 (6 bases). The CDR3 totals 13 residues. Between the trimmed V and J ends, which lost 5 bases and 1 base, there was a span of 8 bases. Germline assignment: CDR1 KGHSH and CDR2 LQKENI. CDR3 nucleotide sequence: TGTGCCAGCTCAGGACAGCGGAACACTGAAGCTTTCTTT. It is translated as CASSGQRNTEAFF.

This chain links TRBV25-1 with TRBJ1-1; 8 bases line up with TRBD1. The germline gives CDR1 MGHDK, CDR2 SYGVNS. Germline trimming cut 3 bases from V and 10 bases from J; bases unmatched to any gene: 19. CDR3 length equals 17 residues. CDR3 nucleotide sequence: TGTGCCAGCAGTGAGACAAGCCAGGGGACAGGTGGGTTCGTAGCTTTCTTT. Amino acids: CASSETSQGTGGFVAFF.